What follows is one T cell receptor beta chain and its context. Its antigen remains unidentified. Runs used v3.0 of the immunoSEQ assay and were done at survey level. Repertoires were generated with immunoSEQ multiplex PCR, while TCRdb's copy carries only in-frame clones and drops some. This repertoire shows over 30,000 clones, almost 85% found once; its top ten account for about 6%. The sample belongs to a study of long-term antiretroviral therapy in people with HIV. Overall study: The 2015 recommendation for immediate ART came about a decade after the earliest samples. General study results and limits: Following ART, diversity rose but still fell short of transplant donor controls. Clones expanded before ART dominated the repertoire at all time points.

CDR3 size: 15 residues. CDR1 is MGHDK, CDR2 SYGVNS, per germline. V was pared by 4 bases and J by 0 bases, with 3 bases of the junction left unmatched. The sample consisted of unsorted PBMCs, taken 0.6 years after starting antiretroviral therapy. The clonotype originates from a man between 18 and 29 years old with HIV. The rearrangement links TRBV25-1 to TRBJ2-7; TRBD1 matches at 10 bases. The CDR3: CASSGGQGVSYEQYF. In DNA form, the CDR3 reads TGTGCCAGCAGTGGCGGACAGGGGGTCTCCTACGAGCAGTACTTC.